A selection of T cell receptor beta chains follows, all from one sample in a study of blood T cell repertoires in COVID-19. Data came from immunoSEQ multiplex PCR; TCRdb stores just in-frame clones and leaves some out. The data hold about 400,000 clones, with about 90% observed a single time. The material sequenced was peripheral blood. The receptors originated from a man aged 35 to 55 with acute or convalescent COVID-19. Both conserved end residues are part of each CDR3. D genes are given only for firm matches. Clone size is not always given. Where it is, it says once, few, many or a class for expanded clones.

>TRBJ1-6|.|.|TRBV4-1
TGCGCCAGCAGCCAAAGAACGGAGGATTCACCCCTCCACTTT
CASSQRTEDSPLHF
>TRBJ2-3|TRBD2|.|TRBV7-7
TGTGCTAGCAGCTCGGCGGGGGACCCCGGAGATACGCAGTATTTT
CASSSAGDPGDTQYF
>TRBJ2-1|TRBD2|.|TRBV27
TGTGCCAGCAGTCCGGGACTAGCGGGAGTCGGTGAGCAGTTCTTC
CASSPGLAGVGEQFF
>TRBJ2-1|.|.|TRBV7-3
TGTGCCAGCAGCGCCGGAGGCATCAATGAGCAGTTCTTC
CASSAGGINEQFF
>TRBJ1-4|.|few|TRBV4-3
TGCGCCAGCAGCCAAGATCGCGGGGTTAATGAAAAACTGTTTTTT
CASSQDRGVNEKLFF
>TRBJ2-1|TRBD2|.|TRBV5-1
TGCGCCAGCATCCTTAGCGGGGGTGAGCAGTTCTTC
CASILSGGEQFF
>TRBJ1-1|TRBD1|.|TRBV28
TGTGCCAGCAGTCAGACAGGGGAGGTCCCTGAAGCTTTCTTT
CASSQTGEVPEAFF
>TRBJ1-5|.|.|TRBV28
TGTGCCAGCAGTTTGGAGGCATATAGCAATCAGCCCCAGCATTTT
CASSLEAYSNQPQHF
>TRBJ1-2|.|.|TRBV7-3
TGTGCCAGCAGCCCCTGGTGGCAGGAATTCTATGGCTACACCTTC
CASSPWWQEFYGYTF
>TRBJ2-7|.|once|TRBV27
TGTGCCAGCAGCCTAAGCCCCACCTACGAGCAGTACTTC
CASSLSPTYEQYF
>TRBJ1-5|.|.|TRBV27
TGTGCCAGCAGTCGTTCCTCCGATCAGCCCCAGCATTTT
CASSRSSDQPQHF
>TRBJ1-6|.|.|TRBV3-1/TRBV3-2
TGTGCCAGCAGCCCCCCAGCGGGAGGCTCCTATAATTCACCCCTCCACTTT
CASSPPAGGSYNSPLHF
>TRBJ2-7|.|.|TRBV6-6
TGTGCCAGCAGTTATGAGGTCTCCTACGAGCAGTACTTC
CASSYEVSYEQYF
>TRBJ1-4|.|once|TRBV28
TGTGCCAGCAGTTCGGCGGGAGCAACTAATGAAAAACTGTTTTTT
CASSSAGATNEKLFF
>TRBJ2-7|TRBD2|.|TRBV5-1
TGCGCCAGCAGCCCGAGTCTACGGGGGGGCCTGGTCGAGCAGTACTTC
CASSPSLRGGLVEQYF
>TRBJ1-5|.|.|TRBV20-1
TGCAGTGCTAGTCTAAGAGATCAGCCCCAGCATTTT
CSASLRDQPQHF
>TRBJ2-7|.|.|TRBV4-1
TGCGCCAGCAGCCCCTCCCCCTCCGGTTCGTGGTACGAGCAGTACTTC
CASSPSPSGSWYEQYF
>TRBJ1-1|.|.|TRBV28
TGTGCCAGCCTCCCCGGGCAGGGATACACTGAAGCTTTCTTT
CASLPGQGYTEAFF
>TRBJ1-4|TRBD1|.|TRBV5-8
TGTGCCAGCAGCTCCGGGACAGGGGCCCCAGTGATTGAAAAACTGTTTTTT
CASSSGTGAPVIEKLFF
>TRBJ1-5|TRBD1|once|TRBV19
TGTGCCAGTAGTTCCCAGGGGGCACAGCCCCAGCATTTT
CASSSQGAQPQHF
>TRBJ2-1|TRBD2|.|TRBV5-1
TGCGCCAGCAGCCGGACTAGCGGCTTGTCTAGGGAGCAGTTCTTC
CASSRTSGLSREQFF
>TRBJ1-6|TRBD1|.|TRBV10-3
TGTGCCATCAGTCGATATGGGACAGCCGATAATTCACCCCTCCACTTT
CAISRYGTADNSPLHF
>TRBJ2-7|TRBD2|.|TRBV5-4
TGTGCCAGCAGCTATAGCGGGACACACTACGAGCAGTACTTC
CASSYSGTHYEQYF
>TRBJ2-7|TRBD2|.|TRBV9
TGTGCCAGCAGCGGTGGGACTAGGGGGTTTTTGGAGCAGTACTTC
CASSGGTRGFLEQYF
>TRBJ1-1|TRBD1|.|TRBV5-5
TGTGCCAGCAGCTTGACGTGGACAGGGATCACTGAAGCTTTCTTT
CASSLTWTGITEAFF
>TRBJ2-5|TRBD2|.|TRBV3-1/TRBV3-2
TGTGCCAGCAGCCACCCCACTAGCGGAGGAGTGGGACAAGAGACCCAGTACTTC
CASSHPTSGGVGQETQYF
>TRBJ1-5|.|.|TRBV12-3/TRBV12-4
TGTGCCAGCAGTTTTATAGGGGTACAGCCCCAGCATTTT
CASSFIGVQPQHF
>TRBJ2-5|.|.|TRBV28
TGTGCCAGCAGTAAGTGGGGCGAGACCCAGTACTTC
CASSKWGETQYF
>TRBJ1-3|.|.|TRBV5-1
TGCGCCAGCAGGCGGGACCGAGGCTCTGGAAACACCATATATTTT
CASRRDRGSGNTIYF
>TRBJ2-1|.|.|TRBV4-1
TGCGCCAGCAGCCGAGGCGTTGTGGGCGGGACCTACAATGAGCAGTTCTTC
CASSRGVVGGTYNEQFF
>TRBJ2-2|.|.|TRBV10-1
TGCGCCAGGACGCTTGGGACACCCGGGGGGAAGAGCACCGGGGAGCTGTTTTTT
CARTLGTPGGKSTGELFF
>TRBJ1-2|.|.|TRBV7-9
TGTGCCAGCAGCTTACAGGACACCTATGGCTACACCTTC
CASSLQDTYGYTF
>TRBJ2-3|.|few|TRBV7-3
TGTGCCAGCAGCTTACAGGGATTCACAGATACGCAGTATTTT
CASSLQGFTDTQYF
>TRBJ1-1|TRBD1|once|TRBV15
TGTGCCACCAGCAGACCTAGTCCCGGGACAGGGGTGGGCACTGAAGCTTTCTTT
CATSRPSPGTGVGTEAFF
>TRBJ1-3|TRBD1|once|TRBV10-3
TGTGCCATCAGCGGGACAGGGGTAAACACCATATATTTT
CAISGTGVNTIYF
>TRBJ1-1|.|.|TRBV7-2
TGTGCCAGCAGCTTAGGGTTGGGGGGGGAAGCTTTCTTT
CASSLGLGGEAFF
>TRBJ2-1|.|.|TRBV9
TGTGCCAGCAGCGTGAGTGGTAACAATGAGCAGTTCTTC
CASSVSGNNEQFF
>TRBJ1-1|.|.|TRBV15
TGTGCCACCAGCAGTTTCGAGAGGGACACTGAAGCTTTCTTT
CATSSFERDTEAFF
>TRBJ2-6|TRBD1|.|TRBV7-3
TGTGCCAGCAGCGCGACAGGGGGGTACTCTGGGGCCAACGTCCTGACTTTC
CASSATGGYSGANVLTF
>TRBJ1-5|.|.|TRBV4-1
TGCGCCAGCAGCCAAGACGGCAGGGTTTACGTCAATCAGCCCCAGCATTTT
CASSQDGRVYVNQPQHF
>TRBJ1-3|.|.|TRBV30
TGTGCCTGGGGGGGGGCGCTTGGAAACACCATATATTTT
CAWGGALGNTIYF
>TRBJ2-5|TRBD1|.|TRBV19
TGTGCCAGTAGCCTTACAGGGGGCGAAGAGACCCAGTACTTC
CASSLTGGEETQYF
>TRBJ1-2|TRBD1|.|TRBV7-8
TGTGCCAGCAGCTCGCTGGACAGGGGGAGGCCTTATGGCTACACCTTC
CASSSLDRGRPYGYTF
>TRBJ2-3|.|.|TRBV14
TGTGCCAGCAGCCAGCAGGGGCTCAAAGCAACAGATACGCAGTATTTT
CASSQQGLKATDTQYF
>TRBJ2-1|TRBD1|.|TRBV19
TGTGCCAGTAGTATATCAGGGGGCTCCTACAATGAGCAGTTCTTC
CASSISGGSYNEQFF
>TRBJ1-2|.|few|TRBV5-6
TGTGCCAGCAGCTCCCCACTCGGGGGGTGGGGCTACACCTTC
CASSSPLGGWGYTF